Shown below are 20 T cell receptor beta chains from a single sample sequenced in a study of vaccination and CD4 T cells after COVID-19. These receptors' antigens are unknown. Time point denoted: late sampling 161 to 241 days after vaccination in three convalescent patients. Treatment denoted: roughly ten-day PBMC culture with coronavirus spike peptide pools or control peptides (ViraFEST assay). Cultured CD4+ T cell DNA was sequenced using the Oncomine TCR Beta short-read assay. TCRdb passed the PCR reads through MiXCR, listing each CDR3 protein once. Among tens of thousands of distinct CDR3 sequences listed, 32% were seen once. The input for sequencing was CD4+ T cells from blood, cultured in vitro, taken about 7 months after SARS-CoV-2 vaccination. Every receptor here comes from a human donor who had recovered from COVID-19.

The chain has TRBV27 and TRBJ2-1; D unclear. V lost 2 bases and J 7 bases, leaving 0 bases between the germline ends. There are 10 residues in the CDR3. The germline gives CDR1 MNHEY, CDR2 SMNVEV (reference sequence). CDR3 residues: CASSLNEQFF. CDR3 sequence (DNA): TGTGCCAGCAGTTTAAATGAGCAGTTCTTC.

This clonotype came up a few times. The chain joins TRBV6-5 to TRBJ2-5, with D maybe TRBD1 (6 bases). The CDR3 spans 19 residues. Germline loops: CDR1 MNHEY, CDR2 SVGAGI. Trimming removed 0 bases at V and 0 bases at J, with 20 bases between. CDR3 nucleotides: TGTGCCAGCAGTTACTCGTCCGTGGTGACAGGATCGTACCAAGAGACCCAGTACTTC. It encodes CASSYSSVVTGSYQETQYF.

The V and J genes are TRBV5-1 and TRBJ1-2, with D maybe TRBD1 (6 bases). Deletions cut 3 bases from V and 5 bases from J, with 17 bases between. The CDR3 is 15 residues long. The germline V gene has CDR1 SGHRS and CDR2 YFSETQ. The CDR3 DNA reads as TGCGCCAGCAGCTCCGAAGGGGGGGAAGCGTATGGCTACACCTTC. Translating gives CASSSEGGEAYGYTF.

The chain combines TRBV19 with TRBJ1-1; 8 bases match TRBD1. This CDR3 contains 14 residues. Trimming removed 3 bases from V and 7 bases from J; junction bases left unmatched: 7. CDR1 and CDR2 (germline): LNHDA, SQIVND (reference sequence). The CDR3, as DNA: TGTGCCAGTAGTATCCCAGGGGGCTGGGGTGAAGCTTTCTTT. Its translation is CASSIPGGWGEAFF.

This clonotype has more than one count but fewer than ten. The rearrangement uses TRBV7-8 and TRBJ1-2; D may be TRBD1 (6 bases). Germline CDR1 reads SGHVS; CDR2 reads FQNEAQ. Trimming removed 1 base at V and 3 bases at J, with 12 bases between. This CDR3 spans 15 amino acids. CDR3 sequence (DNA): TGTGCCAGCAGCTTAGGGGCCCGGACAGACTATGGCTACACCTTC. Amino acid sequence: CASSLGARTDYGYTF.

The J gene is TRBJ2-4, the V gene TRBV7-2; TRBD2 aligns across 7 bases. V was clipped by 0 bases and J by 13 bases; unmatched bases: 6. Per germline, CDR1 SGHTA and CDR2 FQGNSA. The length of the CDR3 is 13 residues. In DNA, the CDR3 is TGTGCCAGCAGCTTAGCGAGGACGGGGGGACAGTACTTC. It is translated as CASSLARTGGQYF.

The V gene is TRBV6-5, the J gene TRBJ2-1, with a tentative D call TRBD2 (6 bases). CDR1 and CDR2 from the germline V gene are MNHEY and SVGAGI. The CDR3 runs 14 residues. Trimming pared 0 bases from V and 8 bases from J, leaving 11 bases between. Here the CDR3 DNA reads TGTGCCAGCAGTTACTCGATCGGAGGGTATGAGCAGTTCTTC. Protein product: CASSYSIGGYEQFF.

This chain joins TRBV19 and TRBJ2-3; possibly TRBD1 for D (7 bases). The germline V gene encodes CDR1 LNHDA and CDR2 SQIVND (reference sequence). V lost 10 bases to trimming and J lost 1 base, with 15 bases between them. The CDR3 has 14 residues. The chain's CDR3 is CATRRRGRTDTQYF. The CDR3 DNA is TGTGCCACCCGAAGGAGGGGGCGCACAGATACGCAGTATTTT. Complete variable domain (other parts from reference TRBV19 and TRBJ2-3): DGGITQSPKYLFRKEGQNVTLSCEQNLNHDAMYWYRQDPGQGLRLIYYSQIVNDFQKGDIAEGYSVSREKKESFPLTVTSAQKNPTAFYLCATRRRGRTDTQYFGPGTRLTVL.

This chain connects TRBV7-8 to TRBJ2-1; D is uncertain. With 3 bases removed from V and 8 bases from J, the gap between germline ends came to 17 bases. CDR1 is SGHVS and CDR2 is FQNEAQ in the germline V gene. CDR3 length equals 15 residues. The CDR3, as DNA: TGTGCCAGCAGCTTCCGGACGGGCATGGGGTATGAGCAGTTCTTC. It codes for CASSFRTGMGYEQFF.

CDR3 bases: TGTGCCAGCTCCCCCTTCGGCAATGAGCAGTTCTTC. Protein: CASSPFGNEQFF. The genes are TRBV18 and TRBJ2-1, with D uncertain. V gave up 6 bases and J gave up 6 bases, with 9 bases separating them. This CDR3 spans 12 amino acids. The V gene's germline CDR1 is KGHSH and CDR2 LQKENI.

The chain couples TRBV4-1 to TRBJ2-1; perhaps TRBD2 as D (7 bases). CDR1 and CDR2 (germline): MGHRA, YSYEKL. The CDR3 is made up of 16 amino acids. V was clipped by 4 bases and J by 7 bases, with 20 bases between them. The CDR3 reads CASSRGGRAGENEQFF. DNA of the CDR3: TGCGCCAGCAGCCGAGGGGGGCGGGCGGGAGAAAATGAGCAGTTCTTC.

This clonotype appeared a few times. The gene calls are TRBV6-5 and TRBJ2-5, with D maybe TRBD2 (6 bases). V lost 2 bases and J lost 3, with 16 bases in between. Germline V CDR1 and CDR2: MNHEY, SVGAGI. The CDR3 is 16 amino acids. CDR3 sequence: CASSYGSLGGEETQYF. CDR3 sequence (DNA): TGTGCCAGCAGTTACGGGAGCCTTGGCGGGGAAGAGACCCAGTACTTC.

V usage is TRBV18 and J usage is TRBJ2-5; 7 nucleotides agree with TRBD2. The CDR3 runs to 16 residues. From germline, CDR1 is KGHSH and CDR2 LQKENI. J lost 2 bases, V lost 3 bases, and 9 bases had no gene match. This chain's CDR3 is CASSPERGSGQETQYF. The CDR3 region has the DNA TGTGCCAGCTCACCGGAGCGCGGGAGTGGTCAAGAGACCCAGTACTTC.

This clonotype was found a few times. Relative to the germline gene, one junction end is altered; a read error may explain this. The CDR3 nucleotides are TGTGCTAGCAGCTTACAAGCGGGGGGAAACAATGAGCAGTTCTTC. Its translation: CASSLQAGGNNEQFF. The genes are TRBV7-7 and TRBJ2-1; 9 bases align to TRBD2. CDR1 and CDR2 (germline): SSHAT, FNYEAQ (reference sequence). CDR3 size: 15 residues.

Within the sample, this clonotype is medium-sized. The rearrangement links TRBV19 to TRBJ1-5; no reliable D call. The CDR3 is made up of 12 amino acids. Germline V gene lookup returns CDR1 LNHDA and CDR2 SQIVND (reference sequence). The V end lost 6 bases, the J end lost 6 bases, and 9 bases lay between the germline ends. CDR3 DNA: TGTGCCAGTAGCTTAATGGGTCAGCCCCAGCATTTT. It translates to CASSLMGQPQHF. Looking up the rest from reference TRBV19 and TRBJ1-5 gives the full variable domain: DGGITQSPKYLFRKEGQNVTLSCEQNLNHDAMYWYRQDPGQGLRLIYYSQIVNDFQKGDIAEGYSVSREKKESFPLTVTSAQKNPTAFYLCASSLMGQPQHFGDGTRLSIL.

V gene TRBV20-1 combines with J gene TRBJ2-5, with D possibly being TRBD2 (5 bases). With 6 bases removed from V and 5 bases from J, the gap between germline ends came to 19 bases. Per the germline V gene, CDR1 is DFQATT and CDR2 is SNEGSKA (reference sequence). The CDR3 consists of 14 residues. This chain's CDR3 is CSAPPRVPGETQYF. The CDR3 region has the DNA TGCAGTGCCCCGCCGCGGGTCCCTGGGGAGACCCAGTACTTC.

In this sample, this clonotype turned up a few times. The chain is built from TRBV20-1 and TRBJ2-1; 10 positions match TRBD2. Losses at the gene ends were 0 bases for V and 9 bases for J; bases not matched to a gene: 8. The germline gives CDR1 DFQATT, CDR2 SNEGSKA (reference sequence). The CDR3 runs 15 residues. Here the CDR3 DNA reads TGCAGTGCTAGAGAAGCGGGAGGGCCGAGGGGTGAGCAGTTCTTC. Its translation: CSAREAGGPRGEQFF.

The rearrangement links TRBV5-6 to TRBJ2-5; TRBD2 agrees at 7 bases. The CDR3 length is 15 residues. Unmatched junction bases numbered 7, after V lost 1 base and J lost 4 bases. CDR1 and CDR2 (germline): SGHDT, YYEEEE. In DNA form, the CDR3 reads TGTGCCAGCAGCTTGCGGCTAGCGGCCCCAGAGACCCAGTACTTC. Translated, it gives CASSLRLAAPETQYF. The variable domain in full, completed from reference TRBV5-6 and TRBJ2-5, reads DAGVTQSPTHLIKTRGQQVTLRCSPKSGHDTVSWYQQALGQGPQFIFQYYEEEERQRGNFPDRFSGHQFPNYSSELNVNALLLGDSALYLCASSLRLAAPETQYFGPGTRLLVL.

The rearrangement joins TRBV7-9 to TRBJ1-1, with TRBD1 as a possible D gene (5 bases). V was cut by 0 bases and J by 10 bases, with 9 bases left in between. Germline assignment: CDR1 SEHNR and CDR2 FQNEAQ (reference sequence). The CDR3 contains 12 residues. The CDR3 sequence is CASSLAGLGAFF. For the CDR3, the DNA is TGTGCCAGCAGCTTAGCGGGGCTGGGAGCTTTCTTT.

This chain's CDR3 is CASSQEGGITGYTF. In DNA, the CDR3 is TGTGCCAGCAGCCAAGAGGGGGGGATTACGGGCTACACCTTC. The rearrangement joins TRBV4-2 to TRBJ1-2; the D gene is possibly TRBD1 (5 bases). Germline V lookup: CDR1 LGHNA, CDR2 YNFKEQ. The CDR3 totals 14 residues. V shed 0 bases and J shed 8 bases, with 13 bases lying between them.